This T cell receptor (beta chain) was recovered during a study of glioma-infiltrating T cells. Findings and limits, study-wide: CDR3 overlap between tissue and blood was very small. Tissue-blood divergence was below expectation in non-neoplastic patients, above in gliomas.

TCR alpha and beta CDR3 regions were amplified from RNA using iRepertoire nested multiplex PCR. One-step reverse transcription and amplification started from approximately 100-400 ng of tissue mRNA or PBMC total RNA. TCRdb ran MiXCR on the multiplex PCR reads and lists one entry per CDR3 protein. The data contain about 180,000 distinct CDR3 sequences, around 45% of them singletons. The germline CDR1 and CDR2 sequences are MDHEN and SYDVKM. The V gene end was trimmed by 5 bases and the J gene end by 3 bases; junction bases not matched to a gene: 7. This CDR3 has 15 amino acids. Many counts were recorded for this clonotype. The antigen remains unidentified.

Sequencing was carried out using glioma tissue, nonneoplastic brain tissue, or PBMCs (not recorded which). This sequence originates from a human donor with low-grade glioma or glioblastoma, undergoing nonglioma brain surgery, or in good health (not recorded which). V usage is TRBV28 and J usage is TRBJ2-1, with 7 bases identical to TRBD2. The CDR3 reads CASSGGRGDYNEQFF. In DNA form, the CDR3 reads TGTGCCAGCAGTGGGGGACGGGGGGACTACAATGAGCAGTTCTTC.